This paragraph reports one T cell receptor (beta chain). The data were obtained in a study of T cells after yellow fever vaccination. Study-wide results and limits: The secondary response peaked faster, at day 5 versus 15, but was weaker. Post-booster reappearance was seen for most primary-vaccination clones (around 96% CD4, 80% to 90% CD8). Clonotypes shared by both compartments, CD4 and CD8, made up a small share.

This CDR3 is built from 17 residues. Germline CDR1 and CDR2: SGHAT and FQNNGV. Trimming removed 0 bases at V and 5 bases at J, with 19 bases between. It was through 5'RACE template switching that TCR cDNA was made, with a universal primer site and UMIs added. TCRdb reprocessed the 5' RACE reads via MiXCR and lists one record per CDR3 protein. The table includes tens of thousands of distinct CDR3 sequences, about 6.6% detected once. This specimen was CD8+ T cells not binding an NS4B(214-222) dextramer, sorted from PBMCs, taken 45 days after the first yellow fever vaccination. The receptor was derived from a young man who received the YFV17D yellow fever vaccine. The chain has TRBV11-2 and TRBJ2-5; maybe TRBD2 (7 bases). CDR3 amino acids: CASSLDTWGGHLETQYF. Here the CDR3 DNA reads TGTGCCAGCAGCTTAGATACGTGGGGGGGCCACTTGGAGACCCAGTACTTC. Supplemented by reference TRBV11-2 and TRBJ2-5, the full variable domain reads EAGVAQSPRYKIIEKRQSVAFWCNPISGHATLYWYQQILGQGPKLLIQFQNNGVVDDSQLPKDRFSAERLKGVDSTLKIQPAKLEDSAVYLCASSLDTWGGHLETQYFGPGTRLLVL.